This TCR beta chain was recorded in a study of Ad26.COV2.S vaccination and SARS-CoV-2 variants (dated by TCRdb to the early 2020s). About the investigation overall: Donors in the vaccine arm were drawn from COV1001, a multicentre, randomized, double-blind, placebo-controlled phase I-IIa trial testing Ad26.COV2.S in healthy adults. Ad26.COV2.S was given intramuscularly at 5x10^10 or 1x10^11 viral particles, as a single shot or as two shots 56 days apart. TCRbeta repertoire sequencing was used to assess the specificity and breadth of SARS-CoV-2-reactive T cell receptors after Ad26.COV2.S vaccination. A total of 32 samples were included in the TCR-sequenced set, comprising approximately 20 Ad26.COV2.S vaccine recipients, 5 placebo recipients and 8 SARS-CoV-2 convalescent individuals. Trial participants were randomized into five groups of five, in which low-dose or high-dose Ad26.COV2.S was given once or twice, or placebo was given on both occasions. Blinding of investigators to trial group allocation was maintained during experiments and outcome assessment. Study-level results and caveats: Comparing responses between vaccine doses or regimens was not something the study was powered to do. The authors noted that total T cell responses may have been underestimated by the TCR breadth and depth analyses. Comparable non-spike TCR breadth was observed between vaccine and placebo recipients, consistent with only spike being contained in the vaccine. After vaccination, spike-specific CD8+ and CD4+ T cell responses were reported to show substantial breadth. Compared with placebo recipients, Ad26.COV2.S recipients showed higher spike-specific TCR breadth (P = 0.0014).

TCRbeta CDR3 regions were sequenced with the immunoSEQ Assay. After extraction, genomic DNA underwent amplification by bias-controlled multiplex PCR, followed by high-throughput sequencing. As for how the authors treated the data: To quantify the absolute abundance of every unique TCRbeta CDR3 region, sequences were collapsed and filtered. T cell fraction was estimated by normalizing TCRbeta template counts to usable DNA, with usable DNA measured through amplification of reference genes found in all nucleated cells. Repertoire TCRs were annotated as SARS-CoV-2-specific by exact matching of V gene, CDR3 amino acid sequence and J gene to a known reactive TCR set. The reference SARS-CoV-2 TCR set was derived from MIRA and filtered for enrichment in COVID-19-positive ImmuneCODE repertoires, a step that removed public or cross-reactive TCRs. Using the MIRA antigens, annotated TCRs were further analysed by specific ORF or by position within an ORF. Depth was the summed frequency of annotated unique rearrangements, while breadth was defined as annotated unique rearrangements over total unique productive rearrangements. Two-sided Wilcoxon rank-sum tests were used to compare TCR breadth between groups. Here the immuneACCESS table is served through TCRdb, limited to in-frame sequences with V and J called. Missing clones are a known gap in these copies; in checked studies unresolved V genes cover under half, and the rest lacks a known reason. From that table come the V and J calls and clone size; the DNA was used to work out D and trimming. In this sample the table shows around 450,000 clones, 75% to 95% of which occur a single time. 12% of the sample is held by the ten biggest clonotypes.

The treatment or condition label here, explained by the study, means: around 19 received Ad26.COV2.S at low or high dose, single or two shots; roughly 5 received placebo; per-sample allocation not given. For vaccine and placebo recipients, the sequenced repertoires came from samples collected on day 63 after the first injection. Cohort 1b enrolled some 25 adults aged 18-55 years at a single site in Boston, USA, between 29 July and 7 August 2020. Ad26.COV2.S consisted of a replication-incompetent adenovirus type 26 vector by which a prefusion-stabilized SARS-CoV-2 spike protein from the original Wuhan strain was expressed. CDR1 MRHNA and CDR2 SNTAGT are derived from the germline V gene. Inclusive of the bounding cysteine and phenylalanine, the CDR3 is 14 residues long. Here the CDR3 DNA is all that survives: 42 bases in frame from base 1. Trimming costs V 6 bases and J 4 bases, and their ends lie 15 bases apart.

As regards this clone: No cognate antigen has been identified for it. There are no base qualities to consult, and no much larger clone falls within one base.

The TCR was taken from a person aged 18-65 years who received the Ad26.COV2.S COVID-19 vaccine or a placebo. The receptor chain draws on TRBV6-4 and TRBJ1-2, and possibly TRBD1, on 6 matching bases. Specimen: peripheral blood, collected in a trial of Ad26.COV2.S vaccine versus placebo. The sequenced DNA is TGTGCCAGCAGGGACAGCCTTGAGGGCTATGGCTACACCTTC. The resulting protein is CASRDSLEGYGYTF.